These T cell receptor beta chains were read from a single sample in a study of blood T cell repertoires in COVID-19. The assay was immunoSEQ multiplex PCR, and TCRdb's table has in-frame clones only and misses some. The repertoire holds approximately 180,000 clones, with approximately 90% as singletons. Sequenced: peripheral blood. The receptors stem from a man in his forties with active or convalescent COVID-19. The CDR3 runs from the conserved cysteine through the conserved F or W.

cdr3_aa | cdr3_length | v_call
CASSEKTGGHYGYTF | 15 | TRBV11-3
CASSLPGWATEAFF | 14 | TRBV28
CASSEAGGTEAFF | 13 | TRBV6-1
CASSINRGDEAFF | 13 | TRBV19
CASSHSGSTDTQYF | 14 | TRBV6-5
CASSPGRDREGYGYTF | 16 | TRBV13
CSVETGAEAKNTGELFF | 17 | TRBV29-1
CASSQERVNSPLHF | 14 | TRBV4-1
CASSWAQGTTFYEQYF | 16 | TRBV5-1
CASSLRTSGGDTQYF | 15 | TRBV9
CASSLVVTSGGRGTDTQYF | 19 | TRBV7-2
CASSSRQLTGTDTQYF | 16 | TRBV11-2
CASSPRTGETGELFF | 15 | TRBV7-8
CASRTGGSRTEAFF | 14 | TRBV6-5
CASVNRGITEAFF | 13 | TRBV28
CASSSRGGEINYGYTF | 16 | TRBV19
CASSPLKKGAYYGYTF | 16 | TRBV27
CASRYGQANTEAFF | 14 | TRBV19
CAWSPGGGGQPQHF | 14 | TRBV30
CASSQRGVRGTPYSPLHF | 18 | TRBV28
CASRTTSRDRRTEAFF | 16 | TRBV27
CASDPGGSGNTIYF | 14 | TRBV19
CASSTTSERHEQYF | 14 | TRBV19
CASSPTGDYGYTF | 13 | TRBV6-5
CASIRRGIRTGANQPQHF | 18 | TRBV28